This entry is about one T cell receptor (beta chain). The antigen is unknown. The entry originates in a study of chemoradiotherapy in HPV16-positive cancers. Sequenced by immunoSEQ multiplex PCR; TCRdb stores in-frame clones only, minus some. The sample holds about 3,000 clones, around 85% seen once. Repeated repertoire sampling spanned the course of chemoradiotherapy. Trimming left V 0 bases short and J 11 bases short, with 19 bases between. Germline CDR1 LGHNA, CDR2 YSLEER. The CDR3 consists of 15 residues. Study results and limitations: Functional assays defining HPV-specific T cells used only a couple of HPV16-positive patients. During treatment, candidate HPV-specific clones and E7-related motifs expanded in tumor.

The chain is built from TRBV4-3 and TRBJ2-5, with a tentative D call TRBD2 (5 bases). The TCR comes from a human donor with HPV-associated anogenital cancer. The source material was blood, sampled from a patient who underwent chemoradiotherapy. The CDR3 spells CASSQEIKDSIGQYF. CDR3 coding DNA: TGCGCCAGCAGCCAAGAAATAAAGGACTCCATCGGGCAGTACTTC.